The next 7 T cell receptor beta chains were all read from a single sample in a study of PD-L1 blockade in urothelial cancer. Generated by immunoSEQ multiplex PCR, the TCRdb table keeps only in-frame clones and is missing some. The sample yields about 51,000 clones, more than 75% seen once. This sample comprised PBMCs, obtained around atezolizumab (anti-PD-L1) treatment. The origin of the receptors is a man between 60 and 75 years old with urothelial cancer.

A few counts support this clone. V and J are TRBV18 and TRBJ1-1; D is unresolved. V was pared by 2 bases and J by 1 base, with 8 bases between. The CDR3 spans 14 residues. Germline values: CDR1 KGHSH, CDR2 LQKENI. The CDR3 DNA follows: TGTGCCAGCTCACCAGTGTCCGGGAACACTGAAGCTTTCTTT. This codes for CASSPVSGNTEAFF.

The V call is TRBV9, the J call TRBJ2-7, with D perhaps TRBD1 (6 bases). The CDR3 has 14 residues. V was trimmed by 3 bases and J by 2 bases, leaving 12 bases between them. Germline values: CDR1 SGDLS, CDR2 YYNGEE. The CDR3 region is CASSGDRFPYEQYF. CDR3 nucleotide sequence: TGTGCCAGCAGCGGTGACAGGTTCCCCTACGAGCAGTACTTC.

This clone is a singleton in its sample. The V and J genes are TRBV4-3 and TRBJ1-1, with D possibly being TRBD1 (6 bases). This CDR3 has 19 amino acids. Trimming shortened V by 0 bases and J by 2 bases, and 22 bases separated the two germline ends. CDR1 and CDR2 from the germline V gene are LGHNA and YSLEER. DNA of the CDR3: TGCGCCAGCAGCCAAGAATTTGTACGGCAGGGGCGGCGTAACACTGAAGCTTTCTTT. Encoded protein: CASSQEFVRQGRRNTEAFF.

The V and J genes are TRBV28 and TRBJ2-5, with a weak D call TRBD1 (5 bases). Germline V gene sequence: CDR1 MDHEN, CDR2 SYDVKM. The CDR3 consists of 15 residues. V was shortened by 4 bases and J by 3 bases, with 15 bases between the two germline ends. The CDR3 reads CASSSVTGLEETQYF. CDR3 nucleotides: TGTGCCAGCAGTTCCGTAACAGGTTTAGAAGAGACCCAGTACTTC.

This clone was observed a few times. The V and J genes are TRBV7-9 and TRBJ1-5, with TRBD1 identical over 9 bases. This CDR3 is 15 amino acids long. V lost 4 bases and J lost 6; bases outside the gene matches: 7. Germline V gives CDR1 SEHNR, CDR2 FQNEAQ (reference sequence). The CDR3 spells CASSSTDRGGQPQHF. CDR3 in DNA: TGTGCCAGCAGCTCCACGGACAGGGGAGGTCAGCCCCAGCATTTT.

The chain recombines TRBV11-2 with TRBJ1-6; 9 positions agree with TRBD1. Germline V gene sequence: CDR1 SGHAT, CDR2 FQNNGV. V was pared by 5 bases and J by 8 bases, with 10 bases of the junction left unmatched. The CDR3 extends over 16 amino acids. The CDR3 reads CASSTTTGGWDSPLHF. CDR3 in DNA: TGTGCCAGCAGCACCACAACAGGGGGCTGGGATTCACCCCTCCACTTT.

This chain connects TRBV9 to TRBJ1-3, with 8 bases identical to TRBD1. V was pared by 4 bases and J by 8 bases, with 11 bases of the junction left unmatched. The V gene's germline CDR1 is SGDLS and CDR2 YYNGEE. This CDR3 comprises 15 residues. CDR3 sequence reads: CASSTSGQGGHTIYF. Written as DNA, the CDR3 is TGTGCCAGCAGCACGAGCGGACAGGGCGGACACACCATATATTTT.